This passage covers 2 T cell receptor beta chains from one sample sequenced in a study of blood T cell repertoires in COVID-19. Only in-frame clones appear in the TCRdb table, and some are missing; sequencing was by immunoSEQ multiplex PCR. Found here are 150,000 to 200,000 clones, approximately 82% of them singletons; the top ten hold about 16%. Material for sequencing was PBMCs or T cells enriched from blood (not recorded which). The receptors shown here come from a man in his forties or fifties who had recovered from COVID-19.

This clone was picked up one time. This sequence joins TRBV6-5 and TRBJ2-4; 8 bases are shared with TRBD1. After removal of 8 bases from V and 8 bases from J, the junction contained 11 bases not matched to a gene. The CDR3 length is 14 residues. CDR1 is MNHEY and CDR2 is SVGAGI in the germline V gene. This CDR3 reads CASDRGDLFDIQYF. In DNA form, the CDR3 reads TGTGCCAGCGACAGGGGCGACTTATTTGACATTCAGTACTTC.

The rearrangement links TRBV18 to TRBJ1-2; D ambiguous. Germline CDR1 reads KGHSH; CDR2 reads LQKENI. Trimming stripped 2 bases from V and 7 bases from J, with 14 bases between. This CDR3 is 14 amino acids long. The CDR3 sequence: CASSPGPITFGYTF. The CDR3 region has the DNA TGTGCCAGCTCACCAGGGCCAATAACCTTTGGCTACACCTTC.